These T cell receptor beta chains were read from a single sample in a study of blood T cell repertoires in COVID-19. Profiling relied on immunoSEQ multiplex PCR, and the TCRdb table lists in-frame clones only, not all of them. The sample holds some 210,000 clones, 92% seen once. Sample: peripheral blood. Source of these receptors: a man in his fifties or sixties with COVID-19, enrolled during active disease. CDR3s include the opening cysteine and the closing phenylalanine or tryptophan. The D gene is left open where the match is weak. Clone size is shown for a subset of rows, as once, few, many or a class of expanded clone.

CDR3 length: 15; J gene: TRBJ2-7; V gene: TRBV5-4; D gene: TRBD1; clone size: once; CDR3 DNA: TGTGCCAGCAGCTTGGGACAGGGGGTAAGTTCCGAGCAGTACTTC; CDR3 protein: CASSLGQGVSSEQYF
CDR3 length: 14; J gene: TRBJ2-1; V gene: TRBV19; D gene: -; clone size: -; CDR3 DNA: TGTGCCAGTAGTATGAGGACTTCATACAATGAGCAGTTCTTC; CDR3 protein: CASSMRTSYNEQFF
CDR3 length: 14; J gene: TRBJ2-1; V gene: TRBV7-2; D gene: TRBD2; clone size: -; CDR3 DNA: TGTGCCAGCAGCTTAGGGACTAGCGGGAGACAGGGGTTCTTC; CDR3 protein: CASSLGTSGRQGFF
CDR3 length: 14; J gene: TRBJ2-7; V gene: TRBV3-1/TRBV3-2; D gene: -; clone size: -; CDR3 DNA: TGTGCCAGCAGCCTACAGGGAACGGGCTACGAGCAGTACTTC; CDR3 protein: CASSLQGTGYEQYF
CDR3 length: 14; J gene: TRBJ2-1; V gene: TRBV10-3; D gene: TRBD2; clone size: -; CDR3 DNA: TGTGCCGTCACCCAAGCGGGAATCTACAATGAGCAGTTCTTC; CDR3 protein: CAVTQAGIYNEQFF
CDR3 length: 14; J gene: TRBJ2-7; V gene: TRBV27; D gene: -; clone size: -; CDR3 DNA: TGTGCCAGCAGTTTATCAGTTCTGAGATACGAGCAGTACTTC; CDR3 protein: CASSLSVLRYEQYF
CDR3 length: 17; J gene: TRBJ2-7; V gene: TRBV28; D gene: TRBD2; clone size: once; CDR3 DNA: TGTGCCAGCAGTCCGAGGGAGTTGAGGCGGGAGAGCTACGAGCAGTACTTC; CDR3 protein: CASSPRELRRESYEQYF
CDR3 length: 16; J gene: TRBJ2-3; V gene: TRBV19; D gene: -; clone size: -; CDR3 DNA: TGTGCCAGTAGTATAACCCAGGGGCGAAGAGCAGATACGCAGTATTTT; CDR3 protein: CASSITQGRRADTQYF
CDR3 length: 14; J gene: TRBJ2-7; V gene: TRBV5-6; D gene: -; clone size: -; CDR3 DNA: TGTGCCACAACCGAAAGGGGGGGGCGCCACGAGCAGTACTTC; CDR3 protein: CATTERGGRHEQYF
CDR3 length: 14; J gene: TRBJ2-7; V gene: TRBV30; D gene: TRBD2; clone size: -; CDR3 DNA: TGTGCCTGGTCTCTAGCGGGAGGCTTCTACGAGCAGTACTTC; CDR3 protein: CAWSLAGGFYEQYF
CDR3 length: 16; J gene: TRBJ1-4; V gene: TRBV19; D gene: TRBD1; clone size: -; CDR3 DNA: TGTGCCAGTAGTCGGGACAGGGAAGGAACTAATGAAAAACTGTTTTTT; CDR3 protein: CASSRDREGTNEKLFF
CDR3 length: 15; J gene: TRBJ2-7; V gene: TRBV14; D gene: -; clone size: -; CDR3 DNA: TGTGCCAGCAAAGAAGGAGGAGGGCCAACCTACGAGCAGTACTTC; CDR3 protein: CASKEGGGPTYEQYF
CDR3 length: 16; J gene: TRBJ2-7; V gene: TRBV6-2/TRBV6-3; D gene: TRBD2; clone size: -; CDR3 DNA: TGTGCCAGCAGTACCTCCCTAGCGGGAGACCTGTACGAGCAGTACTTC; CDR3 protein: CASSTSLAGDLYEQYF
CDR3 length: 15; J gene: TRBJ2-7; V gene: TRBV9; D gene: TRBD2; clone size: -; CDR3 DNA: TGTGCCAGCAGCGTAGGGACTAGCGGATCCTACGAGCAGTACTTC; CDR3 protein: CASSVGTSGSYEQYF
CDR3 length: 14; J gene: TRBJ2-7; V gene: TRBV2; D gene: -; clone size: -; CDR3 DNA: TGTGCCAGCAAGGAGGGGGCACTCTACTACGAGCAGTACTTC; CDR3 protein: CASKEGALYYEQYF
CDR3 length: 15; J gene: TRBJ2-2; V gene: TRBV28; D gene: -; clone size: -; CDR3 DNA: TGTGCCAGCAGTTTGTATCGAGCTAACACCGGGGAGCTGTTTTTT; CDR3 protein: CASSLYRANTGELFF
CDR3 length: 14; J gene: TRBJ1-2; V gene: TRBV29-1; D gene: TRBD1; clone size: -; CDR3 DNA: TGCAGCGTCGGGGCAATCCCGGGACAGGATGGCTACACCTTC; CDR3 protein: CSVGAIPGQDGYTF
CDR3 length: 14; J gene: TRBJ2-3; V gene: TRBV30; D gene: -; clone size: -; CDR3 DNA: TGTGCCTGGAGTGCCACAGGGTACGCAGATACGCAGTATTTT; CDR3 protein: CAWSATGYADTQYF
CDR3 length: 15; J gene: TRBJ2-3; V gene: TRBV19; D gene: TRBD2; clone size: -; CDR3 DNA: TGTGCCACTCTGCCCGGGACTAGCCTCACAGATACGCAGTATTTT; CDR3 protein: CATLPGTSLTDTQYF
CDR3 length: 13; J gene: TRBJ1-2; V gene: TRBV10-3; D gene: TRBD1; clone size: once; CDR3 DNA: TGTGCCATCAGGGGACAGGAAAGGAACGGCTACACCTTC; CDR3 protein: CAIRGQERNGYTF
CDR3 length: 14; J gene: TRBJ1-2; V gene: TRBV28; D gene: -; clone size: -; CDR3 DNA: TGTGCCAGCAGTTTGCGCGGGGGCTCAGTGGGCTACACCTTC; CDR3 protein: CASSLRGGSVGYTF
CDR3 length: 15; J gene: TRBJ2-1; V gene: TRBV9; D gene: -; clone size: -; CDR3 DNA: TGTGCCAGCAGCGTAGAGGCTAGCACCCACAATGAGCAGTTCTTC; CDR3 protein: CASSVEASTHNEQFF
CDR3 length: 14; J gene: TRBJ1-1; V gene: TRBV6-4; D gene: -; clone size: -; CDR3 DNA: TGTGCCAGCAGTGCCACGGGACAAACCACTGAAGCTTTCTTT; CDR3 protein: CASSATGQTTEAFF
CDR3 length: 16; J gene: TRBJ1-3; V gene: TRBV4-2; D gene: -; clone size: -; CDR3 DNA: TGTGCCAGCAGCCAAGTAGGAGGGAATCGGGGAAACACCATATATTTT; CDR3 protein: CASSQVGGNRGNTIYF
CDR3 length: 14; J gene: TRBJ2-7; V gene: TRBV7-9; D gene: -; clone size: -; CDR3 DNA: TGTGCCAGCAGCCCCGGTGACAGGTCCTACGAGCAGTACTTC; CDR3 protein: CASSPGDRSYEQYF
CDR3 length: 14; J gene: TRBJ1-3; V gene: TRBV7-2; D gene: TRBD1; clone size: -; CDR3 DNA: TGTGCCAGCAGTCCAGGGGGGCCAGGAAACACCATATATTTT; CDR3 protein: CASSPGGPGNTIYF
CDR3 length: 15; J gene: TRBJ1-2; V gene: TRBV4-1; D gene: -; clone size: -; CDR3 DNA: TGCGCCAGCAGCCTTAACGTGGCCGCTAACTATGGCTACACCTTC; CDR3 protein: CASSLNVAANYGYTF
CDR3 length: 15; J gene: TRBJ2-7; V gene: TRBV28; D gene: TRBD1; clone size: -; CDR3 DNA: TGTGCCAGCAGCCAACCCGGGACAGGAGCCTACGAGCAGTACTTC; CDR3 protein: CASSQPGTGAYEQYF
CDR3 length: 21; J gene: TRBJ1-5; V gene: TRBV2; D gene: -; clone size: -; CDR3 DNA: TGTGCCAGCAGTGAAGCGCTACCGTTAACACGGGGGAACCCCTTTAAGGAGCCCCAGCATTTT; CDR3 protein: CASSEALPLTRGNPFKEPQHF
CDR3 length: 15; J gene: TRBJ2-3; V gene: TRBV5-1; D gene: -; clone size: -; CDR3 DNA: TGCGCCAGCAGCTCCGAAAGGGGGAGCACAGATACGCAGTATTTT; CDR3 protein: CASSSERGSTDTQYF
CDR3 length: 16; J gene: TRBJ1-5; V gene: TRBV30; D gene: TRBD1; clone size: -; CDR3 DNA: TGTGCCTGGAGTTCCACAGGGGGTTCGGGCAATCAGCCCCAGCATTTT; CDR3 protein: CAWSSTGGSGNQPQHF
CDR3 length: 17; J gene: TRBJ2-4; V gene: TRBV4-1; D gene: -; clone size: -; CDR3 DNA: TGCGCCAGCAGCCAGCCCTCGTCCAGGGCGGCCAAAAACATTCAGTACTTC; CDR3 protein: CASSQPSSRAAKNIQYF
CDR3 length: 12; J gene: TRBJ2-3; V gene: TRBV29-1; D gene: -; clone size: -; CDR3 DNA: TGCAGCGGTGGGACACGCACAGATACGCAGTATTTT; CDR3 protein: CSGGTRTDTQYF
CDR3 length: 13; J gene: TRBJ2-7; V gene: TRBV2; D gene: -; clone size: -; CDR3 DNA: TGTGCCAGCAGGTATACCGGGGCCTACGAGCAGTACTTC; CDR3 protein: CASRYTGAYEQYF
CDR3 length: 16; J gene: TRBJ2-7; V gene: TRBV15; D gene: -; clone size: -; CDR3 DNA: TGTGCCACCAGCAGAAGACCCCAGGGCCTTAGGTACGAGCAGTACTTC; CDR3 protein: CATSRRPQGLRYEQYF
CDR3 length: 16; J gene: TRBJ1-2; V gene: TRBV4-1; D gene: -; clone size: few; CDR3 DNA: TGCGCCAGCAGCCCAAAAGTAGGAGGCCGGACGTATGGCTACACCTTC; CDR3 protein: CASSPKVGGRTYGYTF
CDR3 length: 15; J gene: TRBJ2-5; V gene: TRBV5-6; D gene: -; clone size: -; CDR3 DNA: TGTGCCAGCAGCTCGGGACTCCTGTTCCAAGAGACCCAGTACTTC; CDR3 protein: CASSSGLLFQETQYF
CDR3 length: 15; J gene: TRBJ1-1; V gene: TRBV6-5; D gene: -; clone size: -; CDR3 DNA: TGTGCCAGCAGTTACAGAAGGGGCGGTGGGACTGAAGCTTTCTTT; CDR3 protein: CASSYRRGGGTEAFF
CDR3 length: 14; J gene: TRBJ1-5; V gene: TRBV4-1; D gene: -; clone size: -; CDR3 DNA: TGCGCCAGCAGCCTTCAGATTAGCAATCAGCCCCAGCATTTT; CDR3 protein: CASSLQISNQPQHF
CDR3 length: 16; J gene: TRBJ2-3; V gene: TRBV6-1; D gene: -; clone size: -; CDR3 DNA: TGTGCCAGCAGTGAACAGGGACACCCGAACACAGATACGCAGTATTTT; CDR3 protein: CASSEQGHPNTDTQYF
CDR3 length: 17; J gene: TRBJ2-1; V gene: TRBV5-1; D gene: -; clone size: -; CDR3 DNA: TGCGCCAGCAGCTTGGCGTCGGGGACAATAAACTACAATGAGCAGTTCTTC; CDR3 protein: CASSLASGTINYNEQFF
CDR3 length: 15; J gene: TRBJ1-3; V gene: TRBV25-1; D gene: TRBD1; clone size: -; CDR3 DNA: TGTGCCAGCAGTGAATTAGGGACAGCAGGAAACACCATATATTTT; CDR3 protein: CASSELGTAGNTIYF
CDR3 length: 13; J gene: TRBJ1-1; V gene: TRBV5-4; D gene: -; clone size: -; CDR3 DNA: TGTGCCAGCACCGACGGGACTCTCGCTGAAGCTTTCTTT; CDR3 protein: CASTDGTLAEAFF
CDR3 length: 15; J gene: TRBJ2-7; V gene: TRBV7-2; D gene: TRBD1; clone size: -; CDR3 DNA: TGTGCCAGCAGCACACGGACAGGGTCCTCCTACGAGCAGTACTTC; CDR3 protein: CASSTRTGSSYEQYF
CDR3 length: 15; J gene: TRBJ2-6; V gene: TRBV3-1/TRBV3-2; D gene: -; clone size: -; CDR3 DNA: TGTGCCAGCAGCCAAGAGGGGAGCGGGGCCAACGTCCTGACTTTC; CDR3 protein: CASSQEGSGANVLTF
CDR3 length: 15; J gene: TRBJ1-2; V gene: TRBV6-5; D gene: TRBD1; clone size: -; CDR3 DNA: TGTGCCAGCAGTTCCCCGGAACAGGGGGCAAGAGGCTACACCTTC; CDR3 protein: CASSSPEQGARGYTF
CDR3 length: 15; J gene: TRBJ1-1; V gene: TRBV28; D gene: TRBD1; clone size: -; CDR3 DNA: TGTGCCAGCAGTCCGACGGGACAGGGGGCCCCGGAAGCTTTCTTT; CDR3 protein: CASSPTGQGAPEAFF
CDR3 length: 13; J gene: TRBJ1-5; V gene: TRBV2; D gene: -; clone size: -; CDR3 DNA: TGTGCCAGCGGGGGGTCTAGCAATCAGCCCCAGCATTTT; CDR3 protein: CASGGSSNQPQHF
CDR3 length: 16; J gene: TRBJ1-3; V gene: TRBV7-2; D gene: TRBD1; clone size: -; CDR3 DNA: TGTGCCAGCAGCTCAACAGGGGGCCGTATTGGAAACACCATATATTTT; CDR3 protein: CASSSTGGRIGNTIYF
CDR3 length: 14; J gene: TRBJ1-6; V gene: TRBV19; D gene: TRBD1; clone size: -; CDR3 DNA: TGTGCCAGTAGTGCAGACAGGGGTTTCTCACCCCTCCACTTT; CDR3 protein: CASSADRGFSPLHF
CDR3 length: 15; J gene: TRBJ2-2; V gene: TRBV29-1; D gene: TRBD2; clone size: -; CDR3 DNA: TGCAGCGCCCTAGCTACTAGCGGGAACACCGGGGAGCTGTTTTTT; CDR3 protein: CSALATSGNTGELFF
CDR3 length: 13; J gene: TRBJ2-4; V gene: TRBV10-3; D gene: -; clone size: -; CDR3 DNA: TGTGCCGTACAGGATCGCGCCAAAAACATTCAGTACTTC; CDR3 protein: CAVQDRAKNIQYF
CDR3 length: 16; J gene: TRBJ1-3; V gene: TRBV3-1/TRBV3-2; D gene: TRBD1; clone size: once; CDR3 DNA: TGTGCCAGCAGCCTCCCGGGAGACAGGGCTGGAAACACCATATATTTT; CDR3 protein: CASSLPGDRAGNTIYF
CDR3 length: 15; J gene: TRBJ2-7; V gene: TRBV3-1/TRBV3-2; D gene: TRBD1; clone size: -; CDR3 DNA: TGTGCCAGCAGCCACAGACAGGGGCTTGCCTACGAGCAGTACTTC; CDR3 protein: CASSHRQGLAYEQYF
CDR3 length: 16; J gene: TRBJ2-2; V gene: TRBV4-2; D gene: -; clone size: -; CDR3 DNA: TGTGCCAGCAGCCAAGAAGGAGGAACAAACACCGGGGAGCTGTTTTTT; CDR3 protein: CASSQEGGTNTGELFF
CDR3 length: 14; J gene: TRBJ1-2; V gene: TRBV19; D gene: -; clone size: -; CDR3 DNA: TGTGCCAGTACGGTGGGCACCCTTAACTATGGCTACACCTTC; CDR3 protein: CASTVGTLNYGYTF
CDR3 length: 15; J gene: TRBJ1-5; V gene: TRBV5-1; D gene: TRBD1; clone size: -; CDR3 DNA: TGCGCCAGCAGCTTGGAGGGGGCCGCCAATCAGCCCCAGCATTTT; CDR3 protein: CASSLEGAANQPQHF
CDR3 length: 14; J gene: TRBJ1-2; V gene: TRBV6-1; D gene: TRBD1; clone size: -; CDR3 DNA: TGTGCCAGCAGACTAACACAGGGGATCTATGGCTACACCTTC; CDR3 protein: CASRLTQGIYGYTF